Below are 12 T cell receptor beta chains sequenced from a single sample in a study of cytomegalovirus exposure and HLA in healthy donors. Researchers ran the PCR with 60 Vbeta and 13 Jbeta primers. Some clones are missing from TCRdb's copy, which holds only in-frame ones; the method was immunoSEQ multiplex PCR. The data show 150,000 to 200,000 clones, with 55% to 80% seen just once and less than 5% held by the top ten. Sample: PBMCs. These receptors were collected from a woman between 18 and 29 years old in good health and CMV-seropositive.

The chain employs TRBV7-9 and TRBJ1-5; D remains ambiguous. This CDR3 comprises 14 residues. Germline V gene data show CDR1 as SEHNR and CDR2 as FQNEAQ (reference sequence). The V and J ends lost 5 bases and 9 bases respectively, with 17 bases between them. CDR3 coding DNA: TGTGCCAGCAGCATTGACGGTTCCTTAGCGCCCCAGCATTTT. Translation: CASSIDGSLAPQHF.

This clone has only a few counts. V is TRBV5-4 and J is TRBJ2-3; possibly TRBD2 for D (6 bases). The V end was cut by 2 bases, the J end by 2 bases, with 12 bases between. Germline CDR1 SGHNT, CDR2 YYREEE (reference sequence). The CDR3 contains 15 residues. CDR3 protein: CASSLFREPTDTQYF. The CDR3 region has the DNA TGTGCCAGCAGCTTATTTCGGGAGCCCACAGATACGCAGTATTTT.

The chain employs TRBV6-6 and TRBJ1-2, with D maybe TRBD1 (6 bases). V shed 4 bases and J shed 5 bases, with 14 bases lying between them. Germline CDR1 and CDR2: MNHNY and SVGAGI (reference sequence). The CDR3 length is 14 residues. CDR3 DNA sequence: TGTGCCAGCAGTTCAAGGGGGGGAGTTTATGGCTACACCTTC. It translates to CASSSRGGVYGYTF.

This clone was detected a few times. The chain recombines TRBV7-7 with TRBJ2-5; D is unclear. The CDR3 consists of 13 residues. Per the germline V gene, CDR1 is SSHAT and CDR2 is FNYEAQ (reference sequence). V lost 5 bases to trimming and J lost 4 bases, with 11 bases between them. The CDR3 reads CASSPWRGETQYF. CDR3 in DNA: TGTGCCAGCAGCCCTTGGAGAGGAGAGACCCAGTACTTC.

CDR3 amino acids: CATSRFRDRVNTEAFF. The DNA for the CDR3 is TGTGCCACCAGCAGATTTCGGGACAGGGTCAACACTGAAGCTTTCTTT. The V gene is TRBV15, the J gene TRBJ1-1, with TRBD1 matching 9 bases. CDR1 and CDR2 (germline): LNHNV, YYDKDF (reference sequence). With 2 bases clipped from V and 2 bases from J, the junction kept 6 bases outside the gene matches. The CDR3 contains 16 residues.

J is TRBJ2-4 and V is TRBV6-5, with 9 bases matching TRBD2. The CDR3 is made up of 15 amino acids. Trimming removed 5 bases from V and 3 bases from J; junction bases left unmatched: 5. Germline V CDR1 and CDR2: MNHEY, SVGAGI. The DNA of the CDR3 is TGTGCCAGCAGTCCCTCGACTAGCGGCAAAAACATTCAGTACTTC. Protein: CASSPSTSGKNIQYF.

The sample holds a few counts of this clone. V usage is TRBV7-8 and J usage is TRBJ2-1; the D gene is possibly TRBD2 (6 bases). Trimming cost V 0 bases and J 0 bases, with 6 bases left between them. CDR1 is SGHVS, CDR2 FQNEAQ, per germline. CDR3 size: 15 residues. CDR3 amino acids: CASSLAEGSYNEQFF. In nucleotides, the CDR3 is TGTGCCAGCAGCTTAGCGGAGGGCTCCTACAATGAGCAGTTCTTC.

The CDR3 DNA sequence: TGTGCCAGCAGCGTAGCCTTTGGTGCGGGAGTCGGGTTGGGATACAATGAGCAGTTCTTC. This sequence encodes CASSVAFGAGVGLGYNEQFF. This rearrangement joins TRBV9 to TRBJ2-1; 7 nucleotides agree with TRBD2. Germline V gives CDR1 SGDLS, CDR2 YYNGEE. Trimming took 0 bases from V and 4 from J; bases not matched to a gene: 19. CDR3 length: 20 amino acids.

The CDR3 coding sequence is TGTGCCAGCCAAGATCGGGACAGGGGTGATAATTCACCCCTCCACTTT. As protein: CASQDRDRGDNSPLHF. V gene TRBV7-9 combines with J gene TRBJ1-6; 10 bases align to TRBD1. J lost 5 bases, V lost 8 bases, and 9 bases had no gene match. CDR1 and CDR2 (germline): SEHNR, FQNEAQ (reference sequence). The CDR3 runs to 16 residues.

The rearrangement links TRBV7-9 to TRBJ1-3; D not resolved. The CDR3 covers 15 residues. The V and J ends lost 5 bases and 4 bases respectively, with 15 bases between them. Germline V lookup: CDR1 SEHNR, CDR2 FQNEAQ (reference sequence). In nucleotides, the CDR3 is TGTGCCAGCAGCCCCGGAGTGCGTCCCGGAAACACCATATATTTT. Translating gives CASSPGVRPGNTIYF.

The rearrangement uses TRBV19 and TRBJ2-3; tentative D call: TRBD2 (6 bases). V was shortened by 5 bases and J by 2 bases, with 14 bases between the two germline ends. CDR3 length: 15 amino acids. CDR1 LNHDA and CDR2 SQIVND come from the germline V gene (reference sequence). The CDR3 reads CASSAGGSPTDTQYF. CDR3 in DNA: TGTGCCAGTAGTGCCGGGGGTTCCCCCACAGATACGCAGTATTTT.

J is TRBJ1-1 and V is TRBV2; the match to TRBD1 covers 8 bases. Per germline, CDR1 SNHLY and CDR2 FYNNEI. The CDR3 has 12 amino acids. J gave up 12 bases and V 9 bases, and 12 bases lay outside the gene matches. In DNA form, the CDR3 reads TGTGCCAGAATAGGACAGGGAGGGTCTTCTTTCTTT. This translates into CARIGQGGSSFF.